These T cell receptor beta chains were read from a single sample in a study of blood T cell repertoires in COVID-19. Generated by immunoSEQ multiplex PCR, the TCRdb table keeps only in-frame clones and is missing some. Of some 180,000 clones in the sample, around nine tenths are singletons; the top ten hold 6.7%. Sequencing used peripheral blood. Receptors were obtained from a middle-aged man with acute or convalescent COVID-19. CDR3s include the opening cysteine and the closing phenylalanine or tryptophan. The order of the fields is V gene, D gene, clone size, J gene, CDR3 length, CDR3 DNA, CDR3 protein. The D gene is left open where the match is weak. Part of the rows lack a size; the others show once, few, many or a class for expanded clones.

TRBV28,NA,NA,TRBJ2-7,15,TGTGCCAGCAGTTTATGGGGCAGGGCCAGGATCGAGCAGTACTTC,CASSLWGRARIEQYF
TRBV5-1,TRBD2,NA,TRBJ2-5,17,TGCGCCAGCAGCTTTGGGACTAGCGGGGAGAGAGGAGAGACCCAGTACTTC,CASSFGTSGERGETQYF
TRBV5-4,NA,NA,TRBJ1-5,14,TGTGCCAGCAGCTTTAAGGGGGGCAATCAGCCCCAGCATTTT,CASSFKGGNQPQHF
TRBV5-5,TRBD2,NA,TRBJ2-5,16,TGTGCCAGCAGCATTCCAGCGGGGGGGGCCCAAGAGACCCAGTACTTC,CASSIPAGGAQETQYF
TRBV11-2,NA,NA,TRBJ2-2,16,TGTGCCAGCAGCTTATATTCCGCAACAACCCCCGGGGAGCTGTTTTTT,CASSLYSATTPGELFF
TRBV7-9,TRBD1,NA,TRBJ1-2,17,TGTGCCAGCAGCCCCCAAGAGAGGACAGGGGGCGTAAGAGGCTACACCTTC,CASSPQERTGGVRGYTF
TRBV18,TRBD1,NA,TRBJ2-7,17,TGTGCCAGCTCAACCGGGACAGGAAGTTCCACATTGTACGAGCAGTACTTC,CASSTGTGSSTLYEQYF
TRBV30,TRBD1,NA,TRBJ1-2,17,TGTGCCTGGAGGGGACCGGGACAGGGGGCGCAAAAATATGGCTACACCTTC,CAWRGPGQGAQKYGYTF
TRBV5-1,TRBD2,once,TRBJ2-2,17,TGCGCCAGCTCGCATCTAGCGGGGGGCGAGAACACCGGGGAGCTGTTTTTT,CASSHLAGGENTGELFF
TRBV19,NA,NA,TRBJ1-5,17,TGTGCCAGTAGTCACGTGTGGGGGGGGGAAAGCAATCAGCCCCAGCATTTT,CASSHVWGGESNQPQHF
TRBV20-1,NA,NA,TRBJ1-5,14,TGCAGTGCTAGTCAGGGGACAAGCAATCAGCCCCAGCATTTT,CSASQGTSNQPQHF
TRBV5-1,NA,NA,TRBJ2-2,18,TGCGCCAGCAGTTTACTGAACAGGGGAGGTTCGAACACCGGGGAGCTGTTTTTT,CASSLLNRGGSNTGELFF
TRBV3-1/TRBV3-2,TRBD2,NA,TRBJ2-7,14,TGTGCCAGCAGCCAAGAAGGTTGGACTAGCGGAGTGTACTTC,CASSQEGWTSGVYF
TRBV13,TRBD1,NA,TRBJ1-1,19,TGTGCCAGCAGCTTAGGAGTCGTTTGGAGTGGCAGGGGGCTCACTGAAGCTTTCTTT,CASSLGVVWSGRGLTEAFF
TRBV18,TRBD1,NA,TRBJ2-5,15,TGTGCCAGCTCACCACCTGGACAGGCCGTAGAGACCCAGTACTTC,CASSPPGQAVETQYF